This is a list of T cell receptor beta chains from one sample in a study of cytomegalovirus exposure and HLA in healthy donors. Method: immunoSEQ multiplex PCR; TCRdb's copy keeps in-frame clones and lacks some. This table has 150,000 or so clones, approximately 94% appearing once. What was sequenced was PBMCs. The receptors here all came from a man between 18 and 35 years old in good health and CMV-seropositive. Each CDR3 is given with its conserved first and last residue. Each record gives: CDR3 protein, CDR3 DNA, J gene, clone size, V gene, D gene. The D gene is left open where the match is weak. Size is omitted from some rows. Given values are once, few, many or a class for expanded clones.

CASSLYPGSNTEAFF,TGTGCCAGCAGCTTGTATCCAGGGTCGAACACTGAAGCTTTCTTT,TRBJ1-1,.,TRBV5-6,.
CASSINRALNEKLFF,TGTGCCAGCAGTATCAACAGGGCCCTAAATGAAAAACTGTTTTTT,TRBJ1-4,.,TRBV28,.
CASSPRGMNEQFF,TGTGCCAGCAGCCCCCGGGGGATGAATGAGCAGTTCTTC,TRBJ2-1,.,TRBV7-3,.
CASSFRGNTIYF,TGTGCCAGCAGTTTTCGGGGAAACACCATATATTTT,TRBJ1-3,.,TRBV28,.
CSVEGTVETQYF,TGCAGCGTTGAAGGGACAGTAGAGACCCAGTACTTC,TRBJ2-5,.,TRBV29-1,.
CASRTDRNQPQHF,TGTGCCAGCCGAACCGACAGGAATCAGCCCCAGCATTTT,TRBJ1-5,.,TRBV9,.
CASSPGTSSDEQFF,TGTGCCAGCAGCCCTGGGACTAGTTCGGATGAGCAGTTCTTC,TRBJ2-1,.,TRBV5-4,TRBD2
CASSLDRGRTEAFF,TGTGCCAGCAGCCTCGACAGGGGGCGAACTGAAGCTTTCTTT,TRBJ1-1,.,TRBV4-2,TRBD1
CASSLTSTGTYEQYF,TGTGCCAGCAGTTTAACCTCGACAGGAACCTACGAGCAGTACTTC,TRBJ2-7,.,TRBV28,.
CTSSYRGPGQPQHF,TGCACCAGCAGCTACAGGGGGCCCGGGCAGCCCCAGCATTTT,TRBJ1-5,.,TRBV1,.
CANGWTGGAGELFF,TGTGCCAACGGATGGACAGGGGGGGCCGGGGAGCTGTTTTTT,TRBJ2-2,.,TRBV2,TRBD1
CASSPDTGTSDSYEQYF,TGTGCCAGCAGCCCCGACACCGGGACATCCGACTCCTACGAGCAGTACTTC,TRBJ2-7,few,TRBV5-4,.
CASSGGVSSDTQYF,TGTGCCAGTAGTGGAGGAGTCAGCTCAGATACGCAGTATTTT,TRBJ2-3,.,TRBV19,.
CASRDGGNYGYTF,TGTGCCAGCAGGGACGGAGGAAACTATGGCTACACCTTC,TRBJ1-2,.,TRBV28,.
CASSYAGTDTQYF,TGCGCCAGCAGCTACGCGGGCACAGATACGCAGTATTTT,TRBJ2-3,.,TRBV5-1,.
CASSSGQGGDEKLFF,TGTGCCAGCAGCTCTGGACAGGGAGGGGATGAAAAACTGTTTTTT,TRBJ1-4,.,TRBV5-4,TRBD1
CAIAPGQGNQPQHF,TGTGCCATTGCGCCGGGACAGGGTAATCAGCCCCAGCATTTT,TRBJ1-5,once,TRBV28,TRBD1
CASSNWAGLSDEQFF,TGTGCCAGTAGTAACTGGGCCGGTTTATCGGATGAGCAGTTCTTC,TRBJ2-1,.,TRBV19,.
CASSPTGYGYTF,TGTGCCAGCAGCCCAACAGGGTATGGCTACACCTTC,TRBJ1-2,.,TRBV7-9,.
CASSPVGGGNNEQFF,TGCGCCAGCAGCCCTGTAGGGGGCGGTAACAATGAGCAGTTCTTC,TRBJ2-1,.,TRBV5-1,TRBD1
CASSALTGQGNYEQYF,TGCGCCAGCAGCGCCCTGACGGGACAGGGGAACTACGAGCAGTACTTC,TRBJ2-7,.,TRBV5-1,TRBD1
CASSPQGIYSPLHF,TGTGCCAGCAGTCCACAGGGCATCTATTCACCCCTCCACTTT,TRBJ1-6,few,TRBV28,.
CASSLLRVGQPQHF,TGTGCCAGCAGCTTGTTGCGGGTGGGTCAGCCCCAGCATTTT,TRBJ1-5,.,TRBV5-6,.
CASARGGPDTQYF,TGTGCCAGCGCGAGGGGGGGCCCAGATACGCAGTATTTT,TRBJ2-3,.,TRBV27,.
CASSQDRELNYGYTF,TGTGCCAGCAGCCAAGACAGGGAATTAAACTATGGCTACACCTTC,TRBJ1-2,once,TRBV4-2,.
CASSSLAIDTQYF,TGTGCCAGCAGCTCGCTAGCGATAGATACGCAGTATTTT,TRBJ2-3,.,TRBV7-2,.
CAAGGSQPQHF,TGTGCCGCGGGGGGGAGTCAGCCCCAGCATTTT,TRBJ1-5,.,TRBV6-6,.
CSALDSSNEKLFF,TGCAGCGCCCTGGACAGCTCTAATGAAAAACTGTTTTTT,TRBJ1-4,.,TRBV29-1,.
CASSLGGAKNIQYF,TGTGCCAGCAGCTTAGGGGGAGCCAAAAACATTCAGTACTTC,TRBJ2-4,.,TRBV5-4,.
CASRTSGTLSYEQYF,TGTGCCAGCAGGACCTCCGGGACACTCTCCTACGAGCAGTACTTC,TRBJ2-7,.,TRBV6-5,.
CASSLGTGGFKTEAFF,TGTGCCAGCAGCTTAGGGACAGGGGGCTTTAAGACTGAAGCTTTCTTT,TRBJ1-1,.,TRBV7-8,TRBD1
CAWSPGQGAYGYTF,TGTGCCTGGAGTCCGGGACAGGGGGCGTATGGCTACACCTTC,TRBJ1-2,.,TRBV30,TRBD1
CASSRQVITEAFF,TGTGCCAGCTCTCGACAGGTGATCACTGAAGCTTTCTTT,TRBJ1-1,.,TRBV2,.
CASSAGGADTQYF,TGTGCCAGCAGCGCGGGGGGGGCAGATACGCAGTATTTT,TRBJ2-3,.,TRBV5-4,TRBD2